A single sample gave rise to the 27 T cell receptor beta chains below, sequenced in a study of OX40 agonist ivuxolimab in advanced cancers. TCRdb's table, derived via immunoSEQ multiplex PCR, lists solely in-frame clones and lacks some. This sample carries more than 50,000 clones, roughly four fifths of them seen once, and the ten largest clones take about 0.69%. The starting material was CD4+ or CD8+ T cells sorted from blood, obtained in a trial of the OX40 agonist ivuxolimab. Receptors were obtained from an adult with an advanced solid tumor such as melanoma, head and neck, liver or kidney cancer.

This chain joins TRBV5-1 and TRBJ1-2; D is unresolved. V was trimmed by 1 base and J by 7 bases, leaving 17 bases between them. The V gene's germline CDR1 is SGHRS and CDR2 YFSETQ. The CDR3 has 15 residues. CDR3 region: CASSLSGSIAGGYTF. DNA of the CDR3: TGCGCCAGCAGCTTGTCCGGATCCATCGCAGGTGGCTACACCTTC.

The rearrangement uses TRBV19 and TRBJ1-2; TRBD1 is a possible D gene (5 bases). Germline loops: CDR1 LNHDA, CDR2 SQIVND (reference sequence). The CDR3 runs 16 residues. The ends were cut back, 5 bases at V and 7 bases at J, with 23 bases in the middle. The chain's CDR3 is CASSSPGRRGESGYTF. The CDR3 DNA sequence: TGTGCCAGTAGTTCGCCGGGACGCCGAGGGGAGTCTGGCTACACCTTC.

The rearrangement links TRBV6-5 to TRBJ2-5, with no clear D. Trimming stripped 0 bases from V and 1 base from J, with 6 bases between. The germline gives CDR1 MNHEY, CDR2 SVGAGI. This CDR3 spans 14 amino acids. CDR3 DNA: TGTGCCAGCAGTTACTCGACGGGCCAAGAGACCCAGTACTTC. It specifies CASSYSTGQETQYF.

The rearrangement links TRBV28 to TRBJ2-7, with TRBD2 matching over 8 bases. Germline V gives CDR1 MDHEN, CDR2 SYDVKM. The CDR3 is 16 residues long. With 7 bases clipped from V and 5 bases from J, the junction kept 16 bases outside the gene matches. The DNA of the CDR3 is TGTGCCAGCACCATGGGCGGGGGGAACTTAGCCCACGAGCAGTACTTC. Translating it yields CASTMGGGNLAHEQYF.

This chain links TRBV4-2 with TRBJ1-5; 8 bases are shared with TRBD1. This CDR3 is built from 16 residues. V lost 0 bases, J lost 7 bases, and 8 bases stayed unmatched. The germline CDR1 and CDR2 sequences are LGHNA and YNFKEQ. The CDR3 sequence: CASSQDPGGARQPQHF. The CDR3 DNA follows: TGTGCCAGCAGCCAAGATCCAGGGGGCGCGAGGCAGCCCCAGCATTTT.

V usage is TRBV7-7 and J usage is TRBJ1-1; the match to TRBD1 covers 7 bases. Germline V gene sequence: CDR1 SSHAT, CDR2 FNYEAQ (reference sequence). This CDR3 is built from 14 residues. V lost 4 bases to trimming and J lost 3 bases; unmatched junction nucleotides: 5. The CDR3 spells CASSSGTADTEAFF. The CDR3 bases are TGTGCCAGCAGCTCCGGGACAGCTGACACTGAAGCTTTCTTT.

The chain couples TRBV7-2 to TRBJ2-5, with D possibly TRBD1 on 6 matching bases. V lost 5 bases and J lost 9, with 19 bases in between. The CDR3 runs to 14 residues. CDR1 SGHTA and CDR2 FQGNSA come from the germline V gene. CDR3 in DNA: TGTGCCAGCAGCCCTGGACAGCCACCTGAGCCCCAGTACTTC. This translates into CASSPGQPPEPQYF. The complete variable domain, with remaining parts taken from reference TRBV7-2 and TRBJ2-5, reads GAGVSQSPSNKVTEKGKDVELRCDPISGHTALYWYRQSLGQGLEFLIYFQGNSAPDKSGLPSDRFSAERTGGSVSTLTIQRTQQEDSAVYLCASSPGQPPEPQYFGPGTRLLVL.

The chain has TRBV7-3 and TRBJ2-3, with unresolved D. CDR3 size: 13 residues. CDR1 SGHTA and CDR2 FQGTGA come from the germline V gene. The V and J ends lost 2 bases and 1 base respectively, with 4 bases between them. CDR3 loop: CASSLDRTDTQYF. In DNA, the CDR3 is TGTGCCAGCAGCTTAGACCGCACAGATACGCAGTATTTT.

The V call is TRBV20-1, the J call TRBJ1-2, with D possibly matching TRBD1 (5 bases). Germline loops: CDR1 DFQATT, CDR2 SNEGSKA (reference sequence). This CDR3 comprises 11 residues. The germline V and J ends were trimmed by 6 bases and 6 bases, with 11 bases remaining between them. CDR3 amino acids: CSAEKGNGYTF. The CDR3 nucleotides read TGCAGTGCGGAAAAGGGGAATGGCTACACCTTC.

This chain uses TRBV10-2 with TRBJ2-7, with D perhaps matching TRBD2 (5 bases). In germline, CDR1 is WSHSY, CDR2 SAAADI. The CDR3 contains 14 residues. V was pared by 6 bases and J by 6 bases, with 18 bases between. Here the CDR3 reads CASRPTRSAGEQYF. CDR3 nucleotides: TGCGCCAGCAGGCCTACTAGGAGTGCAGGCGAGCAGTACTTC.

The J gene is TRBJ2-1, the V gene TRBV4-1; maybe TRBD1 (5 bases). Trimming shortened V by 0 bases and J by 0 bases, and 12 bases separated the two germline ends. The CDR3 extends over 17 amino acids. Germline-derived CDR1 and CDR2 are MGHRA and YSYEKL. CDR3: CASSQEKQVSSYNEQFF. CDR3 DNA: TGCGCCAGCAGCCAAGAGAAACAGGTGAGCTCCTACAATGAGCAGTTCTTC.

The chain recombines TRBV20-1 with TRBJ2-1; D gene uncertain. In germline, CDR1 is DFQATT, CDR2 SNEGSKA (reference sequence). The CDR3 has 11 amino acids. Between the trimmed V and J ends, which lost 3 bases and 7 bases, there was a span of 7 bases. CDR3 sequence reads: CSARKINEQFF. CDR3 DNA: TGCAGTGCTAGGAAGATAAATGAGCAGTTCTTC.

The V call is TRBV12-5, the J call TRBJ1-3; 8 nucleotides agree with TRBD1. The CDR3 covers 16 residues. Germline CDR1 and CDR2: LGHNT and FRNRAP. Trimming at V came to 5 bases and at J to 4 bases, leaving 10 bases not matched to a gene. CDR3 coding DNA: TGTGCTAGTGGTCGGACCCAGGGGGCGGGGGGAAACACCATATATTTT. Translation: CASGRTQGAGGNTIYF.

The rearrangement uses TRBV10-2 and TRBJ1-5, with D unresolved. The V end was cut by 2 bases, the J end by 3 bases, with 8 bases between. Per the germline V gene, CDR1 is WSHSY and CDR2 is SAAADI. The CDR3 spans 14 residues. CDR3: CASSEGQLNQPQHF. CDR3 coding DNA: TGCGCCAGCAGTGAGGGGCAGCTCAATCAGCCCCAGCATTTT.

This clone is judged medium-sized. The genes are TRBV2 and TRBJ2-7, with D possibly matching TRBD1 (6 bases). Germline V gene sequence: CDR1 SNHLY, CDR2 FYNNEI. V was shortened by 1 base and J by 2 bases, with 9 bases between the two germline ends. The CDR3 has 14 amino acids. This CDR3 is CASSEGDTTYEQYF. The CDR3 DNA reads as TGTGCCAGCAGTGAAGGGGACACTACCTACGAGCAGTACTTC.

The rearrangement uses TRBV9 and TRBJ2-2; D is uncertain. Trimming removed 0 bases from V and 3 bases from J, with 3 bases in between. Germline CDR1 and CDR2: SGDLS and YYNGEE. CDR3 size: 13 residues. CDR3 sequence reads: CASSVGDTGELFF. The CDR3, as DNA: TGTGCCAGCAGCGTAGGGGACACCGGGGAGCTGTTTTTT. Full variable domain (outside the CDR3, taken from reference TRBV9 and TRBJ2-2): DSGVTQTPKHLITATGQRVTLRCSPRSGDLSVYWYQQSLDQGLQFLIQYYNGEERAKGNILERFSAQQFPDLHSELNLSSLELGDSALYFCASSVGDTGELFFGEGSRLTVL.

The chain carries TRBV5-1 and TRBJ2-7; D call uncertain. V lost 4 bases and J lost 2, with 13 bases in between. Per germline, CDR1 SGHRS and CDR2 YFSETQ. The CDR3 contains 14 residues. The CDR3 region is CASSPTQFAYEQYF. In DNA, the CDR3 is TGCGCCAGCAGCCCGACCCAGTTCGCCTACGAGCAGTACTTC.

This rearrangement joins TRBV13 to TRBJ1-2; tentatively, D is TRBD1 (5 bases). Germline values: CDR1 PRHDT, CDR2 FYEKMQ (reference sequence). The V end was cut by 1 base, the J end by 6 bases, with 27 bases between. This CDR3 contains 19 residues. CDR3 loop: CASSLEGRAGGSKTDGYTF. In nucleotides, the CDR3 is TGTGCCAGCAGCTTAGAGGGTCGGGCGGGGGGGTCGAAGACCGATGGCTACACCTTC.

The chain joins TRBV18 to TRBJ1-2, with 7 nucleotides matching TRBD1. Germline CDR1 reads KGHSH; CDR2 reads LQKENI. The CDR3 is 16 residues long. V lost 3 bases and J lost 6; bases outside the gene matches: 13. The CDR3 DNA is TGTGCCAGCTCACCGCCGCTACAGGGGATCCTCGATGGCTACACCTTC. Amino acid sequence: CASSPPLQGILDGYTF.

V usage is TRBV6-1 and J usage is TRBJ1-2; no definite D call. The ends were cut back, 5 bases at V and 2 bases at J, with 12 bases in the middle. The CDR3 is 14 amino acids. Germline V gene lookup returns CDR1 MNHNS and CDR2 SASEGT. The CDR3 is CASSPSGSNYGYTF. In nucleotides, the CDR3 is TGTGCCAGCAGTCCCTCGGGCAGCAACTATGGCTACACCTTC.

This clone has only a few counts. The chain couples TRBV9 to TRBJ2-7; D might be TRBD1 or TRBD2, each matching 5 bases. CDR3 size: 14 residues. Per germline, CDR1 SGDLS and CDR2 YYNGEE. The V end was cut by 0 bases, the J end by 6 bases, with 13 bases between. In nucleotides, the CDR3 is TGTGCCAGCAGCGTAGGAGGGGCCGGCCTCGAGCAGTACTTC. As protein: CASSVGGAGLEQYF.

The chain is built from TRBV28 and TRBJ2-1, with D uncertain. The CDR3 consists of 19 residues. Trimming shortened V by 7 bases and J by 0 bases, and 25 bases separated the two germline ends. Germline lookup yields CDR1 MDHEN and CDR2 SYDVKM. The CDR3 region has the DNA TGTGCCAGCAATGGGCGGCAGGACCCCAATATTAACTCCTACAATGAGCAGTTCTTC. Protein: CASNGRQDPNINSYNEQFF.

V gene TRBV18 combines with J gene TRBJ1-6, with TRBD1 identical over 7 bases. V lost 3 bases and J lost 6; bases outside the gene matches: 5. This CDR3 region has 15 residues. Germline CDR1 and CDR2: KGHSH and LQKENI. The CDR3 spells CASSPRTGGNSPLHF. In DNA, the CDR3 is TGTGCCAGCTCACCTCGGACAGGAGGTAATTCACCCCTCCACTTT.

This chain uses TRBV14 with TRBJ2-1, with a weak D call TRBD1 (6 bases). The CDR3 length is 15 residues. Germline CDR1 SGHDN, CDR2 FVKESK. Trimming shortened V by 3 bases and J by 11 bases, and 20 bases separated the two germline ends. In DNA, the CDR3 is TGTGCCAGCAGCCAGGGACAACAGGGCTCATTTAAGCAGTTCTTC. It yields the protein CASSQGQQGSFKQFF.

The rearrangement joins TRBV7-2 to TRBJ2-1, with TRBD1 identical over 10 bases. Germline lookup yields CDR1 SGHTA and CDR2 FQGNSA. Unmatched junction bases numbered 4, after V lost 4 bases and J lost 4 bases. CDR3 length: 15 amino acids. This chain's CDR3 is CASSSRDRGYNEQFF. The CDR3 nucleotides read TGTGCCAGCAGCTCCCGGGACAGGGGATACAATGAGCAGTTCTTC.

As DNA, the CDR3 is TGTGCCAGCAGTTACGCTGGGTCGAACACTGAAGCTTTCTTT. It yields the protein CASSYAGSNTEAFF. This chain links TRBV6-6 with TRBJ1-1; the D is unclear. Germline CDR1 MNHNY, CDR2 SVGAGI (reference sequence). Trimming shortened V by 2 bases and J by 1 base, and 8 bases separated the two germline ends. This CDR3 contains 14 residues.

The V call is TRBV28, the J call TRBJ1-4; TRBD1 aligns across 10 bases. The CDR3 loop spans 15 amino acids. V was pared by 6 bases and J by 7 bases, with 8 bases of the junction left unmatched. Germline loops: CDR1 MDHEN, CDR2 SYDVKM. The CDR3 DNA sequence: TGTGCCAGCAGCTCCCATGGACAGGGGGGTGAAAAACTGTTTTTT. This translates into CASSSHGQGGEKLFF.